This T cell receptor beta chain was recovered during a study of blood T cell repertoires in COVID-19. Study in general: Sample material is recorded as cDNA or gDNA derived from T cells, B-cell-depleted T cells, or PBMCs.

CDR1 and CDR2 from the germline V gene are GTSNPN and SVGIG (reference sequence). The CDR3 extends over 16 amino acids. V was pared by 1 base and J by 2 bases, with 4 bases of the junction left unmatched. Seattle researchers signed up patients amid active infection and tracked them longitudinally. Method: immunoSEQ multiplex PCR; TCRdb's copy keeps in-frame clones and lacks some. The sample holds about 160,000 clones; approximately 90% are singletons and the top ten take about 9.3%. V gene TRBV30 combines with J gene TRBJ1-4; 10 positions agree with TRBD1. Source material: peripheral blood. The sequence came from a woman in her 70s with COVID-19, enrolled during active disease. CDR3 amino acids: CAWSGTGGDTNEKLFF. The CDR3 region has the DNA TGTGCCTGGAGTGGGACAGGGGGGGACACTAATGAAAAACTGTTTTTT. The variable domain in full, with the rest retrieved from reference TRBV30 and TRBJ1-4, is SQTIHQWPATLVQPVGSPLSLECTVEGTSNPNLYWYRQAAGRGLQLLFYSVGIGQISSEVPQNLSASRPQDRQFILSSKKLLLSDSGFYLCAWSGTGGDTNEKLFFGSGTQLSVL.